This TCR beta chain is from a study of CD8+ T cells in alopecia areata. Turning to the study itself: The study gave treated patients oral tofacitinib at 5 to 10 mg twice daily. Broader study findings: Researchers reported that TCR sharing among patients proved less clear than in mice, possibly HLA-linked.

This clone was observed a handful of times. The antigen remains undetermined. The sample carries other DNA sequences with the same CDR3. It was from alopecia areata patients that lesional scalp punch biopsies and peripheral blood were collected. Sorted populations comprised CD4+ and CD8+ T cells obtained from PBMCs. CDR3 length equals 10 residues. CDR1 is SQVTM, CDR2 ANQGSEA, per germline. The authors extracted RNA and reverse transcribed it into cDNA as the sequencing template. Clones were sequenced by immunoSEQ multiplex PCR, and TCRdb holds only the in-frame ones, with some missing. The table lists more than 85,000 clones, around two fifths of them singletons.

The sequencing sample was made of CD4+ T cells sorted from blood. The receptor was derived from a human donor with alopecia areata. This sequence joins TRBV29-1 and TRBJ2-3, with D unclear. CDR3 nucleotides: TGCAGTGGCGGTACAGATACGCAGTATTTT. This encodes CSGGTDTQYF.